This TCR beta chain was obtained from a study of blood T cell repertoires in COVID-19. Using immunoSEQ multiplex PCR, the repertoire was profiled, and TCRdb retains in-frame clones only, with some absent. Among 200,000 to 250,000 clones listed, almost 90% were seen once. V shed 1 base and J shed 3 bases, with 10 bases lying between them. The CDR3 covers 14 residues. The germline gives CDR1 LNHNV, CDR2 YYDKDF (reference sequence). In this sample, this clone turned up once. The source is a woman between 55 and 75 years old with acute or convalescent COVID-19. V and J are TRBV15 and TRBJ2-7; TRBD2 might be the D (5 bases). Sequencing input: peripheral blood. DNA of the CDR3: TGTGCCACCAGCAGAGGGGAGACTTACTACGAGCAGTACTTC. This encodes CATSRGETYYEQYF.